The subject of this entry is one T cell receptor (beta chain). The antigen remains undetermined. The data were taken from a study of cytomegalovirus exposure and HLA in healthy donors. General study findings and limits: TCR beta chain V- and J-gene trimming was linked, in a later analysis, to a missense variant in DCLRE1C. Among TCR beta chains, those listed as cytomegalovirus-associated numbered over 150. Available immune exposure information covered CMV serostatus only. Apparent HLA restriction characterized most CMV-associated TCR beta chains in a later analysis.

This CDR3 has 14 amino acids. J lost 5 bases, V lost 2 bases, and 1 base had no gene match. Looked up from germline, CDR1 is SGHTS and CDR2 is YDEGEE. The PCR ran on 60 Vbeta and 13 Jbeta primers. The table came from immunoSEQ multiplex PCR; TCRdb's copy has only in-frame clones and leaves some out. This sample yields over 100,000 clones, of which roughly 80% are seen a single time; over 2% belongs to the top ten. This TCR was sampled from a woman aged 40-49 years in good health and CMV-seropositive. The material sequenced was PBMCs. The genes are TRBV5-8 and TRBJ1-4, with TRBD1 matching over 9 bases. CDR3 amino acids: CASSFGTGNEKLFF. The CDR3 DNA reads TGTGCCAGCAGCTTCGGGACAGGGAATGAAAAACTGTTTTTT.